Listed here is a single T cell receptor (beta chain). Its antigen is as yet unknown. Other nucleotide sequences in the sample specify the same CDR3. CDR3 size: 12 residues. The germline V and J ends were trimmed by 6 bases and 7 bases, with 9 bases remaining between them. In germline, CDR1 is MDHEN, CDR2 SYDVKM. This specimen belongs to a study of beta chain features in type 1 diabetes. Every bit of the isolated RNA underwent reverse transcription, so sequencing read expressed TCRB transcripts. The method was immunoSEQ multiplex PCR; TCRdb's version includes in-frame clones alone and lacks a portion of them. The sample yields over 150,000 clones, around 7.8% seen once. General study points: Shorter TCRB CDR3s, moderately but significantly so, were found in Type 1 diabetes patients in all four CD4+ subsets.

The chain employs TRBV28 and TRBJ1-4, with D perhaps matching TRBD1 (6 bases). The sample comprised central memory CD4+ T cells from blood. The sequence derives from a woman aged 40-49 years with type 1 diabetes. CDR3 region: CASRQGSEKLFF. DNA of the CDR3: TGTGCCAGCAGGCAGGGGAGTGAAAAACTGTTTTTT.